The 32 T cell receptor beta chains listed next were all sequenced from one sample in a study of blood T cell repertoires in COVID-19. The protocol was immunoSEQ multiplex PCR, while the TCRdb copy is restricted to in-frame clones and leaves out a portion. The sample has about 500,000 clones, 89% seen once; the top ten hold around 0.9%. The sequenced sample was peripheral blood. All receptors derive from a man younger than 35 with COVID-19, enrolled during active disease.

The V gene is TRBV5-1, the J gene TRBJ1-1; D is undetermined. The V end lost 0 bases, the J end lost 1 base, and 7 bases lay between the germline ends. In germline, CDR1 is SGHRS, CDR2 YFSETQ. This CDR3 has 14 amino acids. In nucleotides, the CDR3 is TGCGCCAGCAGCTTGGGAGCGGAGAACACTGAAGCTTTCTTT. This codes for CASSLGAENTEAFF.

The sample holds a few counts of this clone. The J gene is TRBJ2-5, the V gene TRBV29-1; TRBD1 agrees at 8 bases. Germline assignment: CDR1 SQVTM and CDR2 ANQGSEA. This CDR3 has 12 residues. Trimming removed 6 bases from V and 2 bases from J; junction bases left unmatched: 2. CDR3 DNA: TGCAGCGTAGACAGGGGACAAGAGACCCAGTACTTC. Its translation is CSVDRGQETQYF.

This clone has just a few counts. The gene calls are TRBV27 and TRBJ2-7, with 7 nucleotides matching TRBD2. CDR3 size: 13 residues. The V and J ends lost 6 bases and 7 bases, in that order; junction bases with no gene match: 9. Per germline, CDR1 MNHEY and CDR2 SMNVEV (reference sequence). The CDR3 region is CASRIAGESEQYF. CDR3 nucleotide sequence: TGTGCCAGCAGAATTGCGGGAGAGAGTGAGCAGTACTTC.

This clone was seen only a few times. This chain links TRBV5-4 with TRBJ2-5; D possibly corresponds to TRBD2 (6 bases). Trimming left V 2 bases short and J 2 bases short, with 13 bases between. The CDR3 is 15 residues long. From germline, CDR1 is SGHNT and CDR2 YYREEE (reference sequence). CDR3 amino acids: CASSFGGRTQETQYF. In nucleotides, the CDR3 is TGTGCCAGCAGCTTTGGGGGGAGGACACAAGAGACCCAGTACTTC.

This clone was recorded once. The chain recombines TRBV7-2 with TRBJ2-7; D uncertain. Trimming pared 1 base from V and 0 bases from J, leaving 13 bases between. Germline loops: CDR1 SGHTA, CDR2 FQGNSA. This CDR3 has 16 amino acids. CDR3 loop: CASSLVPGYVSYEQYF. Here the CDR3 DNA reads TGTGCCAGCAGCTTAGTGCCAGGTTATGTCTCCTACGAGCAGTACTTC.

This clone was seen more than once but under ten times. CDR3 in amino acids: CASSLAQGLGFGNTIYF. The CDR3 DNA sequence: TGTGCCAGCAGCTTGGCTCAGGGACTGGGTTTTGGAAACACCATATATTTT. The V and J genes are TRBV5-6 and TRBJ1-3, with D perhaps TRBD1 (5 bases). The V gene's germline CDR1 is SGHDT and CDR2 YYEEEE. V was shortened by 0 bases and J by 3 bases, with 16 bases between the two germline ends. CDR3 size: 17 residues.

This clone was detected once. The genes are TRBV5-4 and TRBJ1-1, with 7 bases lining up with TRBD1. The germline V gene has CDR1 SGHNT and CDR2 YYREEE (reference sequence). The CDR3 loop spans 12 amino acids. The junction had 4 bases not matched to a gene; V was cut back by 7 bases and J by 4 bases. The CDR3, as DNA: TGTGCCAGCCAGGGGGTAGGCACTGAAGCTTTCTTT. Its protein product is CASQGVGTEAFF.

This clone was seen once. CDR3 DNA: TGCGCCAGCAGCTTCCTGACTAGCGGGACCACAGATACGCAGTATTTT. Amino acid sequence: CASSFLTSGTTDTQYF. V and J are TRBV5-1 and TRBJ2-3, with 11 nucleotides matching TRBD2. This CDR3 has 16 residues. Looked up from germline, CDR1 is SGHRS and CDR2 is YFSETQ. V shed 2 bases and J 2 bases; nucleotides not matched to a gene: 4.

V gene TRBV6-5 combines with J gene TRBJ1-1; 9 bases are shared with TRBD1. Germline V gene data show CDR1 as MNHEY and CDR2 as SVGAGI. Losses at the gene ends were 7 bases for V and 7 bases for J; bases not matched to a gene: 10. This CDR3 has 14 amino acids. CDR3 nucleotides: TGTGCCAGCACACCACCCACGGGACAGGGTGAAGCTTTCTTT. Translated, it gives CASTPPTGQGEAFF.

The rearrangement links TRBV5-8 to TRBJ2-5; no clear D gene. The germline V gene encodes CDR1 SGHTS and CDR2 YDEGEE. The CDR3 runs 15 residues. V lost 4 bases to trimming and J lost 4 bases, with 17 bases between them. The CDR3 sequence is CASSPALRYRETQYF. DNA for the CDR3: TGTGCCAGCAGCCCCGCACTGAGGTACCGAGAGACCCAGTACTTC.

The genes are TRBV19 and TRBJ2-3; 9 bases fit TRBD2. The CDR3 is 15 amino acids. Per the germline V gene, CDR1 is LNHDA and CDR2 is SQIVND (reference sequence). The V segment lost 7 bases and the J segment 4 bases; nucleotides outside the gene matches: 9. The chain's CDR3 is CASTMRGGLPDTQYF. CDR3 sequence (DNA): TGTGCCAGTACCATGCGGGGGGGCCTCCCAGATACGCAGTATTTT.

The rearrangement joins TRBV19 to TRBJ2-1, with a weak D call TRBD1 (6 bases). This CDR3 has 12 amino acids. The germline V gene encodes CDR1 LNHDA and CDR2 SQIVND (reference sequence). V was clipped by 10 bases and J by 4 bases, with 11 bases between them. The CDR3 DNA reads as TGTGCCATCCGGGACACGTACAATGAGCAGTTCTTC. Its translation is CAIRDTYNEQFF.

This clone was counted once. This sequence joins TRBV6-6 and TRBJ2-2; TRBD1 might be the D (6 bases). The CDR3 runs 16 residues. CDR1 MNHNY and CDR2 SVGAGI come from the germline V gene (reference sequence). Trimming took 10 bases from V and 2 from J, leaving 20 bases between them. CDR3 coding DNA: TGTGCCACTTCGCCCCAGGGACACATTAACACCGGGGAGCTGTTTTTT. Its translation: CATSPQGHINTGELFF.

The V gene is TRBV24-1, the J gene TRBJ1-5; the D is unclear. Germline CDR1 is KGHDR and CDR2 is SFDVKD. The germline V and J ends were trimmed by 6 bases and 5 bases, with 7 bases remaining between them. The CDR3 runs to 12 residues. The CDR3 spells CATSKRDQPQHF. The CDR3 DNA follows: TGTGCCACCAGTAAGCGGGATCAGCCCCAGCATTTT.

This clone was counted at least ten times. V and J are TRBV7-9 and TRBJ2-7, with a tentative D call TRBD1 (5 bases). Germline V gives CDR1 SEHNR, CDR2 FQNEAQ (reference sequence). Trimming removed 4 bases at V and 4 bases at J, with 17 bases between. The CDR3 has 15 residues. The CDR3 reads CASSSQTKGAYEQYF. The CDR3 nucleotides read TGTGCCAGCAGCTCGCAGACAAAAGGGGCTTACGAGCAGTACTTC.

This chain connects TRBV2 to TRBJ1-2, with 7 nucleotides matching TRBD1. The CDR3 has 14 residues. Germline loops: CDR1 SNHLY, CDR2 FYNNEI. Trimming took 8 bases from V and 0 from J; bases not matched to a gene: 6. The CDR3 is CASSRDSANYGYTF. The DNA of the CDR3 is TGTGCCAGCTCCCGGGACAGTGCTAACTATGGCTACACCTTC.

This chain joins TRBV11-2 and TRBJ2-1; tentatively, D is TRBD2 (5 bases). Germline loops: CDR1 SGHAT, CDR2 FQNNGV. Trimming pared 6 bases from V and 8 bases from J, leaving 26 bases between. CDR3 length equals 17 residues. CDR3 residues: CASSFINNRDAPHEQFF. The CDR3 DNA reads as TGTGCCAGCAGTTTCATTAATAACCGGGATGCGCCCCATGAGCAGTTCTTC.

This chain joins TRBV3-1 (or the pseudogene TRBV3-2) and TRBJ1-3; 7 bases match TRBD1. V shed 2 bases and J 5 bases; nucleotides not matched to a gene: 9. This CDR3 has 16 residues. Germline V gene data show CDR1 as LGHDT and CDR2 as YNNKEL (reference sequence). As DNA, the CDR3 is TGTGCCAGCAGCCAATTCTCGAACAGGGGTAGAAACACCATATATTTT. It yields the protein CASSQFSNRGRNTIYF.

This rearrangement joins TRBV7-5 to TRBJ2-1; TRBD2, the table's D call, was not compared with the DNA. TRBV7-5 is annotated as a pseudogene. The CDR3 has 14 residues. CDR3 DNA: TGTGTCAGAAGCCAGCGGGAGGGCTACAATGAGCAGTTCTTC. Amino acid sequence: CVRSQREGYNEQFF.

The chain is built from TRBV27 and TRBJ2-7, with 8 bases fitting TRBD2. Germline CDR1 is MNHEY and CDR2 is SMNVEV (reference sequence). Germline trimming cut 4 bases from V and 4 bases from J; bases unmatched to any gene: 6. CDR3 length: 14 residues. In DNA, the CDR3 is TGTGCCAGCAGTTCCGGGAGGGAGTGGTACGAGCAGTACTTC. Translation gives CASSSGREWYEQYF.

The chain carries TRBV30 and TRBJ1-2; 7 positions agree with TRBD1. The CDR3 spans 13 residues. V was pared by 4 bases and J by 4 bases, with 6 bases of the junction left unmatched. Germline V gene data show CDR1 as GTSNPN and CDR2 as SVGIG (reference sequence). The CDR3, as DNA: TGTGCCTGGACCGGACAGGCGACCTATGGCTACACCTTC. Amino acids: CAWTGQATYGYTF.

J is TRBJ2-5 and V is TRBV2; D might be TRBD1 (5 bases). Germline lookup yields CDR1 SNHLY and CDR2 FYNNEI. The V gene lost 0 bases and the J gene lost 3 bases, with 8 bases spanning the gap. This CDR3 has 14 amino acids. Here the CDR3 reads CASSEAWGEETQYF. DNA of the CDR3: TGTGCCAGCAGTGAAGCGTGGGGCGAAGAGACCCAGTACTTC.

The rearrangement joins TRBV7-9 to TRBJ2-3; TRBD2 agrees at 11 bases. V lost 7 bases to trimming and J lost 2 bases; unmatched junction nucleotides: 8. The CDR3 consists of 16 residues. From germline, CDR1 is SEHNR and CDR2 FQNEAQ (reference sequence). CDR3 nucleotide sequence: TGTGCCAGCACCCCTAAACTAGCGGGAGCCACAGATACGCAGTATTTT. This sequence encodes CASTPKLAGATDTQYF.

V and J are TRBV2 and TRBJ2-2; D unclear. The germline gives CDR1 SNHLY, CDR2 FYNNEI. The length of the CDR3 is 15 residues. V was cut by 1 base and J by 1 base, with 7 bases left in between. CDR3 loop: CASSEDLLNTGELFF. DNA of the CDR3: TGTGCCAGCAGTGAAGACCTACTGAACACCGGGGAGCTGTTTTTT.

This rearrangement joins TRBV24-1 to TRBJ2-2; D is possibly TRBD1 (7 bases). The CDR3 spans 18 residues. Trimming pared 3 bases from V and 0 bases from J, leaving 16 bases between. The germline gives CDR1 KGHDR, CDR2 SFDVKD. DNA of the CDR3: TGTGCCACCAGTGATGGATCCCGGGGGACAGCGAACACCGGGGAGCTGTTTTTT. Residues: CATSDGSRGTANTGELFF.

The chain has TRBV11-3 and TRBJ2-7; TRBD1 agrees at 7 bases. Germline values: CDR1 SGHNT, CDR2 YENEEA. V dropped 4 bases and J dropped 0; count of bases not matched to a gene: 6. There are 15 residues in the CDR3. CDR3 region: CASSCGRDSSYEQYF. The CDR3 bases are TGTGCCAGCAGCTGTGGCAGGGACAGCTCCTACGAGCAGTACTTC. Using reference TRBV11-3 and TRBJ2-7 for the parts outside the CDR3, the full variable domain is EAGVVQSPRYKIIEKKQPVAFWCNPISGHNTLYWYLQNLGQGPELLIRYENEEAVDDSQLPKDRFSAERLKGVDSTLKIQPAELGDSAVYLCASSCGRDSSYEQYFGPGTRLTVT.

V gene TRBV7-9 combines with J gene TRBJ2-4; D not resolved. The V gene's germline CDR1 is SEHNR and CDR2 FQNEAQ (reference sequence). The V and J ends lost 6 bases and 8 bases respectively, with 11 bases between them. This CDR3 contains 12 residues. The CDR3 loop is CASSFKTDIQYF. CDR3 nucleotides: TGTGCCAGCAGTTTTAAAACGGACATTCAGTACTTC. The full variable domain, completed using reference TRBV7-9 and TRBJ2-4, is DTGVSQNPRHKITKRGQNVTFRCDPISEHNRLYWYRQTLGQGPEFLTYFQNEAQLEKSRLLSDRFSAERPKGSFSTLEIQRTEQGDSAMYLCASSFKTDIQYFGAGTRLSVL.

The J gene is TRBJ2-7, the V gene TRBV5-5, with TRBD2 matching over 8 bases. Germline CDR1 SGHKS, CDR2 YYEKEE (reference sequence). Losses at the gene ends were 4 bases for V and 5 bases for J; bases not matched to a gene: 11. This CDR3 is built from 15 residues. This CDR3 reads CASSLLGTRGDEQYF. DNA for the CDR3: TGTGCCAGCAGCCTACTTGGGACTAGAGGGGACGAGCAGTACTTC.

This sequence joins TRBV6-5 and TRBJ1-6; a weak D match, TRBD1 (5 bases). Germline CDR1 MNHEY, CDR2 SVGAGI. The CDR3 consists of 13 residues. V was cut by 0 bases and J by 10 bases, with 7 bases left in between. The CDR3 nucleotides read TGTGCCAGCAGTTACTCCGCAGGGTCACCCCTCCACTTT. This gives the protein CASSYSAGSPLHF.

J is TRBJ1-2 and V is TRBV7-9, with D unresolved. Germline V gives CDR1 SEHNR, CDR2 FQNEAQ (reference sequence). The V end lost 2 bases, the J end lost 6 bases, and 10 bases lay between the germline ends. The CDR3 loop spans 13 amino acids. Here the CDR3 DNA reads TGTGCCAGCAGCTTAAGCACGGTAAATGGCTACACCTTC. It translates to CASSLSTVNGYTF.

The genes are TRBV19 and TRBJ1-6, with D possibly being TRBD1 (6 bases). V gave up 3 bases and J gave up 0 bases, with 12 bases separating them. This CDR3 has 17 residues. Germline assignment: CDR1 LNHDA and CDR2 SQIVND (reference sequence). This CDR3 is CASSMDSRSSYNSPLHF. The CDR3 DNA reads as TGTGCCAGTAGTATGGACAGTCGGAGCTCCTATAATTCACCCCTCCACTTT.

Turning to this clone: Distinct nucleotide sequences in the sample also encode this CDR3. The V and J genes are TRBV5-1 and TRBJ1-1; the D gene is possibly TRBD1 (5 bases). The V gene's germline CDR1 is SGHRS and CDR2 YFSETQ. The V end lost 4 bases, the J end lost 3 bases, and 13 bases lay between the germline ends. The CDR3 loop spans 14 amino acids. The CDR3 DNA reads as TGCGCCAGCAGCCCAGTGGGGGGGGACACTGAAGCTTTCTTT. Encoded protein: CASSPVGGDTEAFF. The whole variable domain, filled in from reference TRBV5-1 and TRBJ1-1, reads KAGVTQTPRYLIKTRGQQVTLSCSPISGHRSVSWYQQTPGQGLQFLFEYFSETQRNKGNFPGRFSGRQFSNSRSEMNVSTLELGDSALYLCASSPVGGDTEAFFGQGTRLTVV.